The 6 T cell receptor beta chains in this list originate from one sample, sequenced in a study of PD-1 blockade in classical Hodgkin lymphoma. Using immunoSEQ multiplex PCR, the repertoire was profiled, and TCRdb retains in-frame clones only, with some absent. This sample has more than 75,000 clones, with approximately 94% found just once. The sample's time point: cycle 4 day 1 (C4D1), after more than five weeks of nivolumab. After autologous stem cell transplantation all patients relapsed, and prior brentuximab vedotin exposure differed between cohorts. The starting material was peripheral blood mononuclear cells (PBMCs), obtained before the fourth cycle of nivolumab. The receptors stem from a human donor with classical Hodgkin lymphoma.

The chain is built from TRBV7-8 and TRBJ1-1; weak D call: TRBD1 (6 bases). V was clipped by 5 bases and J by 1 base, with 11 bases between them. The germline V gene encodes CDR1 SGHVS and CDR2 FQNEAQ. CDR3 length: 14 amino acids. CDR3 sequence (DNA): TGTGCCAGCAGCCAGGACAGCCCGAACACTGAAGCTTTCTTT. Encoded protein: CASSQDSPNTEAFF.

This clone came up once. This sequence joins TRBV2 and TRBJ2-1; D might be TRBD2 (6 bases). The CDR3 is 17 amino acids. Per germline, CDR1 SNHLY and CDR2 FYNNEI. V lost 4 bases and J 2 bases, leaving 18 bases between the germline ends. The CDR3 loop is CASSGGLGDEAYNEQFF. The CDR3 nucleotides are TGTGCCAGCAGTGGGGGACTGGGGGACGAGGCCTACAATGAGCAGTTCTTC.

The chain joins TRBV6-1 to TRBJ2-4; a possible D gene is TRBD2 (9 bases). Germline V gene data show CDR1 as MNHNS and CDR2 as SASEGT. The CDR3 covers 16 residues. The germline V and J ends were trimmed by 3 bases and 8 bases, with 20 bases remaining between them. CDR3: CASSDDGQGGRDIQYF. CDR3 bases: TGTGCCAGCAGTGACGACGGACAGGGCGGGAGGGACATTCAGTACTTC.

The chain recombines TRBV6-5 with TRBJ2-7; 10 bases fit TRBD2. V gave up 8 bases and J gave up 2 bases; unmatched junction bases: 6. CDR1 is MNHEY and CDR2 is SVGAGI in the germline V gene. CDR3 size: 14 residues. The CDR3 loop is CASRLAGATYEQYF. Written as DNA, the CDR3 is TGTGCCAGCCGGCTAGCGGGAGCTACCTACGAGCAGTACTTC.

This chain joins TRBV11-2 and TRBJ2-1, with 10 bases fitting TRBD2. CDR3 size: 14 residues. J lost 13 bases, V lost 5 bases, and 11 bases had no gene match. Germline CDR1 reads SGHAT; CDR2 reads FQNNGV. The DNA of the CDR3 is TGTGCCAGCAGCCAGCTAGCGGGAGTGAGTATTCAGTTCTTC. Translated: CASSQLAGVSIQFF.

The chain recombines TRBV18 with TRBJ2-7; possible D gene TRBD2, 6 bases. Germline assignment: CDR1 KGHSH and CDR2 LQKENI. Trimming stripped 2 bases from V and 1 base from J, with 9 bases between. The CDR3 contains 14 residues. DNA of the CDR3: TGTGCCAGCTCACCAGGGCGGGGATCCTACGAGCAGTACTTC. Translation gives CASSPGRGSYEQYF.